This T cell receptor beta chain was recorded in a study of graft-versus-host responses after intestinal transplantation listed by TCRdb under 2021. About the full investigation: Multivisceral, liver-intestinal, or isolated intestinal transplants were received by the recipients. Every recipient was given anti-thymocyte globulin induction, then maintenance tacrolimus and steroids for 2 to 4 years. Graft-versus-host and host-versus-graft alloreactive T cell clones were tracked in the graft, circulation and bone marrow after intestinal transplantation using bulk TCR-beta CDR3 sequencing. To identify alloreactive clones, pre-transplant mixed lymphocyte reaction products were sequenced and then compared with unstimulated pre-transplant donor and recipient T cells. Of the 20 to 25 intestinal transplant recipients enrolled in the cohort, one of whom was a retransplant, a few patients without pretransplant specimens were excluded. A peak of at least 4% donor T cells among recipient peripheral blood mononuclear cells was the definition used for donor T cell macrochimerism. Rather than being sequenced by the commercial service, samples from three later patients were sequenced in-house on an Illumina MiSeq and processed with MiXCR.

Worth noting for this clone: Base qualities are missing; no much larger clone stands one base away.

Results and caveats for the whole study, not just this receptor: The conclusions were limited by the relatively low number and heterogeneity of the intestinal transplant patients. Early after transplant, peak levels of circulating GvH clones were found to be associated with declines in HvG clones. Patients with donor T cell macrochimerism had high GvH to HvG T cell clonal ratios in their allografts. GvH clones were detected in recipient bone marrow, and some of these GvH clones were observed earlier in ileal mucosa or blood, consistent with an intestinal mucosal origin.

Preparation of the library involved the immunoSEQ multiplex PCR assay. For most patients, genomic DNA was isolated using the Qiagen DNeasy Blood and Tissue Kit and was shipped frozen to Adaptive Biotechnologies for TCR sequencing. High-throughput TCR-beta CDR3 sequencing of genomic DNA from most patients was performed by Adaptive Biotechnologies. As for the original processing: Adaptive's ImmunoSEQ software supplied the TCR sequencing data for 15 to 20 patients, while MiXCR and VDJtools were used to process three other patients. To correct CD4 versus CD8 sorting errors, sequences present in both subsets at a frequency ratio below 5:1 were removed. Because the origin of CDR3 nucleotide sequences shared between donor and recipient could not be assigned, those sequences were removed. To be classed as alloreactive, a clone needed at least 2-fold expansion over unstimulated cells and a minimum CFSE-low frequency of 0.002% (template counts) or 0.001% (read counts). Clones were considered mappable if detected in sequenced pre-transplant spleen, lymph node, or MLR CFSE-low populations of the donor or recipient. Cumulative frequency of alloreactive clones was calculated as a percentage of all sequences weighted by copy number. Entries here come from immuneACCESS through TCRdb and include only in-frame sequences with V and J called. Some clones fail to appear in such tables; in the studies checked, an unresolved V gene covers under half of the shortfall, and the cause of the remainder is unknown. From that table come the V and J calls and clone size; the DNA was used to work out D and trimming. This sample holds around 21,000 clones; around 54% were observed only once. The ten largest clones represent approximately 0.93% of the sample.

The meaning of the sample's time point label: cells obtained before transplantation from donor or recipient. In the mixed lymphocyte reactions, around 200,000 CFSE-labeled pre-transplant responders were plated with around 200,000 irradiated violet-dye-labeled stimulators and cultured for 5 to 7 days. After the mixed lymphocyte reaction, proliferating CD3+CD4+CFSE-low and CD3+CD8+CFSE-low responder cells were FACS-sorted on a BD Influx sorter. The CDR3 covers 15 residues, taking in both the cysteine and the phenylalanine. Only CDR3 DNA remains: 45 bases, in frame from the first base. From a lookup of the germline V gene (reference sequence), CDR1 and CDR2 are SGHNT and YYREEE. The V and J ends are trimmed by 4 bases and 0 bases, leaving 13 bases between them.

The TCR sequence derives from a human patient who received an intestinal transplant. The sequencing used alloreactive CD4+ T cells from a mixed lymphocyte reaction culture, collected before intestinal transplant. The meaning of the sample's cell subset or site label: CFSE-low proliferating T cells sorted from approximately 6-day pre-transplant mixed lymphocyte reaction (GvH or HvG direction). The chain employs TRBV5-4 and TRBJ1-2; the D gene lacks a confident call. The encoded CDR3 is CASSTGRPANYGYTF. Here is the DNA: TGTGCCAGCAGCACGGGAAGGCCCGCTAACTATGGCTACACCTTC.